This T cell receptor (beta chain) comes out of a study of blood T cell repertoires in COVID-19. V was shortened by 3 bases and J by 7 bases, with 14 bases between the two germline ends. Germline V gene lookup returns CDR1 KGHDR and CDR2 SFDVKD. This CDR3 has 15 residues. This clone was detected a few times. Authors' processing steps: Estimation of nucleated cell counts relied on the amplification of reference gene primers. Measured with immunoSEQ multiplex PCR; TCRdb has only the in-frame clones, and not every one. That table furnishes V, J and clone size, whereas the DNA furnished D and trimming. The table includes roughly 30,000 clones, around 73% detected once.

The sample comprised peripheral blood. The rearrangement uses TRBV24-1 and TRBJ2-2; D is ambiguous. The sequence derives from a woman aged 60 to 75 with acute or convalescent COVID-19. CDR3 sequence (DNA): TGTGCCACCAGTGATCGACATGATCTCGGCGGGGAGCTGTTTTTT. Encoded protein: CATSDRHDLGGELFF.